This TCR beta chain appears in the sequencing data of a study of blood T cell repertoires in COVID-19. Method: immunoSEQ multiplex PCR; TCRdb's copy keeps in-frame clones and lacks some. Among about 150,000 clones listed, approximately 85% were seen once. CDR1 and CDR2 from the germline V gene are KGHSH and LQKENI. The V and J ends lost 3 bases and 4 bases, in that order; junction bases with no gene match: 11. CDR3 length equals 16 residues. The receptor's source is a man aged 55-75 years with COVID-19, enrolled during active disease. The genes are TRBV18 and TRBJ1-1; 7 bases line up with TRBD1. Sequenced sample: peripheral blood. The CDR3 spells CASSPATGAWGTEAFF. The CDR3 DNA is TGTGCCAGCTCACCGGCAACAGGGGCCTGGGGCACTGAAGCTTTCTTT.